The 5 T cell receptor beta chains below were found in one sample sequenced in a study of T-cell memory formation after mild COVID-19. One entry per CDR3 protein, called by TCRdb with MiXCR from the 5' RACE reads. The sample consists of about 190,000 distinct CDR3 sequences, about 18% of them appearing once. Sequenced material: PBMCs or a T cell subset sorted from them (not recorded which). Receptors were obtained from an adult woman who had mild COVID-19 (a few samples of this study predate the infection). Cell type and time point are not known.

V and J are TRBV6-2 or TRBV6-3 and TRBJ2-7; perhaps D is TRBD1 or TRBD2 (5 bases each). This CDR3 region has 16 residues. The germline V gene has CDR1 MNHEY and CDR2 SVGEGT. Trimming pared 4 bases from V and 3 bases from J, leaving 19 bases between. The CDR3 DNA is TGTGCCAGCAGTTCACGGGGCCGAGGGGTTTTCTACGAGCAGTACTTC. It specifies CASSSRGRGVFYEQYF.

This clonotype was recorded a few times. The genes are TRBV3-1 and TRBJ2-5, with D tentatively TRBD1 (5 bases). Trimming removed 8 bases from V and 3 bases from J, with 13 bases in between. Germline lookup yields CDR1 LGHDT and CDR2 YNNKEL (reference sequence). The CDR3 consists of 13 residues. DNA for the CDR3: TGTGCCAGCGCATGGGGCAGCGAAGAGACCCAGTACTTC. This encodes CASAWGSEETQYF.

Ten or more counts support this clonotype. The chain couples TRBV4-2 to TRBJ2-2; D is uncertain. Germline V lookup: CDR1 LGHNA, CDR2 YNFKEQ. The CDR3 is 16 amino acids. V was trimmed by 1 base and J by 0 bases, leaving 9 bases between them. The CDR3 DNA reads as TGTGCCAGCAGCCAAGGGTTACGGACGAACACCGGGGAGCTGTTTTTT. Its protein product is CASSQGLRTNTGELFF.

Ten or more counts support this clonotype. J is TRBJ2-6 and V is TRBV18; 12 bases align to TRBD2. The CDR3 consists of 19 residues. V shed 5 bases, J shed 2 bases, and the junction held 10 bases outside the gene matches. The V gene's germline CDR1 is KGHSH and CDR2 LQKENI. CDR3 DNA: TGTGCCAGCTCAAGGACTAGCGGGGCTCGAAGCACTGGGGCCAACGTCCTGACTTTC. Residues: CASSRTSGARSTGANVLTF.

The rearrangement joins TRBV3-1 to TRBJ2-5; D remains ambiguous. CDR3 length equals 14 residues. With 1 base removed from V and 2 bases from J, the gap between germline ends came to 8 bases. Germline CDR1 is LGHDT and CDR2 is YNNKEL (reference sequence). The CDR3 nucleotides are TGTGCCAGCAGCCAAGTGGGTGATCAAGAGACCCAGTACTTC. This codes for CASSQVGDQETQYF.